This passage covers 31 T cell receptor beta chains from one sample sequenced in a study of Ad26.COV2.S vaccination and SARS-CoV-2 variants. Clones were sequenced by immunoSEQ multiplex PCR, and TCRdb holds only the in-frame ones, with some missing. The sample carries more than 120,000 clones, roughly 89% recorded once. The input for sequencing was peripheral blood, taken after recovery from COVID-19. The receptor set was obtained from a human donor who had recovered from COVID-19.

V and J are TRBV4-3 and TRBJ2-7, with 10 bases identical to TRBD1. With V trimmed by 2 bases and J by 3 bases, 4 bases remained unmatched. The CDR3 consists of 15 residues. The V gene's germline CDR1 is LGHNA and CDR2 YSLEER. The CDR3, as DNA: TGCGCCAGCAGCCAAAGACAGGGGGCTAACTACGAGCAGTACTTC. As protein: CASSQRQGANYEQYF.

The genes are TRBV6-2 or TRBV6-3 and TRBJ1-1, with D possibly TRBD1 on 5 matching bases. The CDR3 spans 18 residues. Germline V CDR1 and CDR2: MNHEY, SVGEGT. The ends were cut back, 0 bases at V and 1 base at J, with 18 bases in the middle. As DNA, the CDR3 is TGTGCCAGCAGTTACTCGAGAGGCCCTCGGACAAGGAACACTGAAGCTTTCTTT. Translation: CASSYSRGPRTRNTEAFF.

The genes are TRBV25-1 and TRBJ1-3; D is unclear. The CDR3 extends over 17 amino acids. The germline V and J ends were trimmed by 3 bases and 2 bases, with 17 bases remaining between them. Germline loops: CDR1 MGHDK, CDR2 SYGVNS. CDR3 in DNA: TGTGCCAGCAGTGAGGTGAGGCCAGGATCGACTGGAAACACCATATATTTT. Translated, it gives CASSEVRPGSTGNTIYF.

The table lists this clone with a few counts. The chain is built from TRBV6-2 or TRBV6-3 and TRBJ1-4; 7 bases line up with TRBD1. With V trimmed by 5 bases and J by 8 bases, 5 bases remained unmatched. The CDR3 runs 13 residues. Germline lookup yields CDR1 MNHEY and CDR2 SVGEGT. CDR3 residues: CASSDRDGEKLFF. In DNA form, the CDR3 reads TGTGCCAGCAGTGACAGGGACGGAGAAAAACTGTTTTTT.

The CDR3 nucleotides are TGTGCCAGCATGGCGGGACAGGGGATTAGAGGCTACACCTTC. Amino acids: CASMAGQGIRGYTF. The chain joins TRBV2 to TRBJ1-2; 10 bases are a match to TRBD1. J was trimmed by 8 bases and V by 7 bases; bases with no gene match: 10. The CDR3 has 14 amino acids. The germline V gene has CDR1 SNHLY and CDR2 FYNNEI. The variable domain in full, completed from reference TRBV2 and TRBJ1-2, reads EPEVTQTPSHQVTQMGQEVILRCVPISNHLYFYWYRQILGQKVEFLVSFYNNEISEKSEIFDDQFSVERPDGSNFTLKIRSTKLEDSAMYFCASMAGQGIRGYTFGSGTRLTVV.

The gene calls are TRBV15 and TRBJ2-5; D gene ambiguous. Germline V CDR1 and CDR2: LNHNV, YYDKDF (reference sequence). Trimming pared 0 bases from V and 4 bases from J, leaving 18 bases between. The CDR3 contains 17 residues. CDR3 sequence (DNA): TGTGCCACCAGCAGAGAACCCGCAGCCGGTTGGGGAGAGACCCAGTACTTC. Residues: CATSREPAAGWGETQYF.

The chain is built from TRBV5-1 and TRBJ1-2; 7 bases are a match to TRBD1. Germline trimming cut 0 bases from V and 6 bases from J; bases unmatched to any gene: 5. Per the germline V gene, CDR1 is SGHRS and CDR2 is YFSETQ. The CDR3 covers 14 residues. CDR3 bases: TGCGCCAGCAGCTTGGCCGGGACAGCCGATGGCTACACCTTC. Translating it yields CASSLAGTADGYTF.

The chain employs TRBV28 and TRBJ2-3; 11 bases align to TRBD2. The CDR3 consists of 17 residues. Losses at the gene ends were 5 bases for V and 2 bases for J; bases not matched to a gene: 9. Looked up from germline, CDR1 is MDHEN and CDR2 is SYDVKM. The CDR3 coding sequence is TGTGCCAGCAGTCTATCACTAGCGGGGGTTAACACAGATACGCAGTATTTT. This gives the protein CASSLSLAGVNTDTQYF.

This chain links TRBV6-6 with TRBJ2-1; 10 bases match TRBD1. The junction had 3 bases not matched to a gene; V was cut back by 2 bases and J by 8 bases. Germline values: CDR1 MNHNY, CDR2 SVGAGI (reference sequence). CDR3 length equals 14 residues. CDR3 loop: CASSYGDRGDEQFF. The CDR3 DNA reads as TGTGCCAGCAGTTACGGGGACAGGGGTGATGAGCAGTTCTTC.

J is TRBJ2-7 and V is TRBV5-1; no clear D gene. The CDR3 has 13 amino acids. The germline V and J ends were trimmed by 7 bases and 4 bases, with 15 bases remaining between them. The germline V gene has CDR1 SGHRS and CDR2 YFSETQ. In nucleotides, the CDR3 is TGCGCCAGCGGCCTAGGAACGGAATACGAGCAGTACTTC. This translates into CASGLGTEYEQYF.

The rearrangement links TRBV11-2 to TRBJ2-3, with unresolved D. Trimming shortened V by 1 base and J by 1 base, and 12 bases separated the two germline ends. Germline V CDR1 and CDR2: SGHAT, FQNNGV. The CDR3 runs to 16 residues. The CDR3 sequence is CASSLGWVSGTDTQYF. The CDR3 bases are TGTGCCAGCAGCTTAGGTTGGGTTTCGGGCACAGATACGCAGTATTTT.

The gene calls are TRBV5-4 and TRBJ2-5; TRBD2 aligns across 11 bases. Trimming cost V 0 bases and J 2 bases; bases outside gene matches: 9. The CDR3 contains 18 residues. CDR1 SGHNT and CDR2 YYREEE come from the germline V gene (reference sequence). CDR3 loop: CASSLGGLAGRGQETQYF. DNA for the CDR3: TGTGCCAGCAGCTTGGGTGGACTAGCGGGTCGTGGGCAAGAGACCCAGTACTTC.

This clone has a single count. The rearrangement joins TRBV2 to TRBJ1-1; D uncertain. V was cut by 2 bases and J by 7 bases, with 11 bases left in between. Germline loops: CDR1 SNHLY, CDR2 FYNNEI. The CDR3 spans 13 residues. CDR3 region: CASSEIRGHEAFF. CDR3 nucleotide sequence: TGTGCCAGCAGTGAAATCAGAGGGCATGAAGCTTTCTTT.

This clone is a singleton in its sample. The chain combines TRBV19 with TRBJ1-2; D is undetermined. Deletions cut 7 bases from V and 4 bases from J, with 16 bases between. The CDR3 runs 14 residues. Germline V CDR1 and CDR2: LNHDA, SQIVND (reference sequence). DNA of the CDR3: TGTGCCAGTACTTCCGGGAGGTTTTCCTATGGCTACACCTTC. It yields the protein CASTSGRFSYGYTF.

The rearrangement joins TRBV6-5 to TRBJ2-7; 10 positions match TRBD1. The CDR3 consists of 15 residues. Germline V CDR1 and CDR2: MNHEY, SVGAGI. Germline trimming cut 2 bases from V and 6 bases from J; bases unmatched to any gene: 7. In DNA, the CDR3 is TGTGCCAGCAGTTACGGGGGACAGGGGACTCGCGAGCAGTACTTC. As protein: CASSYGGQGTREQYF.

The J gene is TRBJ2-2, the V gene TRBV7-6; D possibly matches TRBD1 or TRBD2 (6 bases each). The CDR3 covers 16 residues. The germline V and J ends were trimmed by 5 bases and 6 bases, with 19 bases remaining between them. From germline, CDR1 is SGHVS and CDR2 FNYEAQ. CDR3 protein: CASSPVKGGGAGELFF. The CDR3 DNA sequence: TGTGCCAGCAGCCCCGTTAAGGGGGGCGGGGCCGGGGAGCTGTTTTTT.

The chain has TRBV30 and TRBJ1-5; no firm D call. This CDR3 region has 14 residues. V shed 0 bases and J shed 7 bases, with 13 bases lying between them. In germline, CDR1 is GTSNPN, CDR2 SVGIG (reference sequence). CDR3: CAWSVRSEGQPQHF. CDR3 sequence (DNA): TGTGCCTGGAGTGTACGGTCGGAGGGCCAGCCCCAGCATTTT.

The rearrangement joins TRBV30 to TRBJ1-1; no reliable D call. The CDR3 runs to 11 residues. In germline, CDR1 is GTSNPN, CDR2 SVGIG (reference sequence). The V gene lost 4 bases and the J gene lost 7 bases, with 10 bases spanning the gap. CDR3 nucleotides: TGTGCCTGGAAAGGTTCGAGTGAAGCTTTCTTT. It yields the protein CAWKGSSEAFF.

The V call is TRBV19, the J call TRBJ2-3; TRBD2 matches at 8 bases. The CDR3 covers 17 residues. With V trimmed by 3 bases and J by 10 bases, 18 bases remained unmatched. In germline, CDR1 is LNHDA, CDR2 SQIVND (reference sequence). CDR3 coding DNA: TGTGCCAGTAGTATTGGGATAGCGGGGCTAGCCTTGTTTGCGCAGTATTTT. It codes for CASSIGIAGLALFAQYF.

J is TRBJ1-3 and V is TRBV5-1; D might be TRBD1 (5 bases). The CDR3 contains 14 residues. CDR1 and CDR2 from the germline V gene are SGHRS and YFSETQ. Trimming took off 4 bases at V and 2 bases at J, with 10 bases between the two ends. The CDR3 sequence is CASSGAGTGNTIYF. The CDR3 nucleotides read TGCGCCAGCAGCGGGGCCGGGACTGGAAACACCATATATTTT.

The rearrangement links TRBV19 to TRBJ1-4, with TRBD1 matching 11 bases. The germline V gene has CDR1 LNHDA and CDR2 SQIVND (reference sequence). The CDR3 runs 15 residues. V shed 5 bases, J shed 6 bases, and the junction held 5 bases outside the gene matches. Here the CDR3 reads CASSGQGAQDEKLFF. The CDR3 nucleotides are TGTGCCAGTAGTGGACAGGGGGCGCAAGATGAAAAACTGTTTTTT.

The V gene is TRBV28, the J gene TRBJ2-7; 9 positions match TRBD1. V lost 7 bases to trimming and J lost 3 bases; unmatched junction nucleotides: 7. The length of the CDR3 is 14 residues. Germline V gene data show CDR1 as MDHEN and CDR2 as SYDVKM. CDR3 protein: CASTPDRGIYEQYF. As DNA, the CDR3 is TGTGCCAGCACCCCTGACAGGGGGATCTACGAGCAGTACTTC.

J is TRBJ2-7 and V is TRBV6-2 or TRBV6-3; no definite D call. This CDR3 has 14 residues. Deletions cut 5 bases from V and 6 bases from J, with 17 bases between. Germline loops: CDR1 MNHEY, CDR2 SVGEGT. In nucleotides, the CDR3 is TGTGCCAGCAGTAACTACTATCCTGTTGGCGAGCAGTACTTC. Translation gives CASSNYYPVGEQYF.

CDR3 protein: CATSRRLGNYGYTF. The CDR3 DNA sequence: TGTGCCACCAGCAGGAGGTTGGGTAACTATGGCTACACCTTC. The V gene is TRBV15, the J gene TRBJ1-2; no definite D call. V was shortened by 3 bases and J by 1 base, with 9 bases between the two germline ends. Germline-derived CDR1 and CDR2 are LNHNV and YYDKDF (reference sequence). CDR3 size: 14 residues.

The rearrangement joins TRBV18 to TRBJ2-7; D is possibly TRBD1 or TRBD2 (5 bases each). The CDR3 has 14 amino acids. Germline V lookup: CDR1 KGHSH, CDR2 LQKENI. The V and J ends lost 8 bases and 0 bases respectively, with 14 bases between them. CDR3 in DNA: TGTGCCAGCGTACCGGGACGTAGCTCCTACGAGCAGTACTTC. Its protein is CASVPGRSSYEQYF.

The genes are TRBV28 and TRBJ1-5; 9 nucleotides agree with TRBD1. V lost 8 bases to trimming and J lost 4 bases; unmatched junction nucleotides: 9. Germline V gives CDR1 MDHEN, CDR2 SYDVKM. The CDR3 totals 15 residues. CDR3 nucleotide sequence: TGTGCCAGCTGGGCCGCGACAGGGGGAAATCAGCCCCAGCATTTT. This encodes CASWAATGGNQPQHF.

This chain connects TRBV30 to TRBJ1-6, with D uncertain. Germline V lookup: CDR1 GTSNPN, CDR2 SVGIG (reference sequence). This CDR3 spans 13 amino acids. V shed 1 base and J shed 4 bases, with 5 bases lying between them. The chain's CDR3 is CAWSEGYNSPLHF. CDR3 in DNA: TGTGCCTGGAGTGAAGGGTATAATTCACCCCTCCACTTT.

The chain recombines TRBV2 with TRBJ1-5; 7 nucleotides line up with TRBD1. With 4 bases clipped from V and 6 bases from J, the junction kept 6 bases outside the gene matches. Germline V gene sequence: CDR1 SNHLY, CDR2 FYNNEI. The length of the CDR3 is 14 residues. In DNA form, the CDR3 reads TGTGCCAGCAGTGCAACAGGGGTACGTCAGCCCCAGCATTTT. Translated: CASSATGVRQPQHF.

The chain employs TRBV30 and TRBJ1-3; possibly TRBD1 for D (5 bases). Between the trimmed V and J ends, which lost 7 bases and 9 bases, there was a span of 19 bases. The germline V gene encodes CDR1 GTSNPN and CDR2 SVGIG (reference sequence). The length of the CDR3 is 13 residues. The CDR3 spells CASGQDLGGTIYF. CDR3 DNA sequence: TGTGCCTCCGGGCAGGACCTTGGGGGCACCATATATTTT.

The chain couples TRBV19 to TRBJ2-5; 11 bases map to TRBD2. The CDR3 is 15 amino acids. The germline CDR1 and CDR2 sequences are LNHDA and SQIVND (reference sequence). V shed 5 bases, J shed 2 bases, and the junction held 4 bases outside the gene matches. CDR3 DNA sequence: TGTGCCAGTAGTGCTCGACTAGCGGGGCAAGAGACCCAGTACTTC. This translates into CASSARLAGQETQYF.

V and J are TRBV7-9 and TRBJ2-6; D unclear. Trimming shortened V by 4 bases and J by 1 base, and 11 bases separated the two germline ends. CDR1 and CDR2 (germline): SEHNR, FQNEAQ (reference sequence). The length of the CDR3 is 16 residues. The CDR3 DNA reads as TGTGCCAGCAGCTCATCCGGTTCGTCTGGGGCCAACGTCCTGACTTTC. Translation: CASSSSGSSGANVLTF.